This TCR beta chain emerged from a study of siplizumab effects on memory and regulatory T cells. Per-sample assaying covered 85,000 to 100,000 TCR templates. The repertoire was sequenced with immunoSEQ multiplex PCR; TCRdb's copy has only in-frame clones and lacks some. The sample yields tens of thousands of clones, roughly 89% seen once. The ends were cut back, 5 bases at V and 0 bases at J, with 17 bases in the middle. Germline values: CDR1 MDHEN, CDR2 SYDVKM. This CDR3 spans 17 amino acids. The rearrangement joins TRBV28 to TRBJ1-3, with D possibly being TRBD1 (6 bases). Material: Tregs sorted from blood. This clonotype was obtained from a human donor in good health. This chain's CDR3 is CASSRRTAVYSGNTIYF. The DNA of the CDR3 is TGTGCCAGCAGTCGCCGGACAGCCGTTTACTCTGGAAACACCATATATTTT.